The clone carrying this TCR beta chain was counted only a few times. Its specificity is not known. Genomic DNA constituted the template upon which TCR beta VDJ and CDR3 profiling was performed. TCRdb reprocessed the reads via MiXCR and lists one record per CDR3 protein. Altogether 62,000 or so distinct CDR3 sequences are present, approximately 51% being singletons, with the ten largest covering about 8%. The sample originates from a study of CD8+CD57+ T cells in acquired aplastic anemia. In the study overall: The DNA of sorted CD4+ and CD8+ cells averaged roughly 3 ug. For CD4+ cells, healthy donors had an average of approximately 9.8 million reads. Study conclusions and caveats: Levels of CD8+ Simpson's diversity were not significantly distinct in patients versus controls. Patients and controls turned out to have 25 to 35 CD8+ CDR3 sequences in common.

CDR3 size: 10 residues. V gave up 6 bases and J gave up 7 bases, with 9 bases separating them. The V gene's germline CDR1 is SQVTM and CDR2 ANQGSEA. This chain uses TRBV29-1 with TRBJ1-2; D is unclear. The sequencing sample was made of sorted CD4+, CD8+, or CD8+CD57+ T cells (not recorded which) from PBMCs. This receptor was obtained from a human donor in good health, serving as a control. CDR3 sequence (DNA): TGCAGCGTGGACCGGGGTGGCTACACCTTC. Translation: CSVDRGGYTF.